The 32 T cell receptor beta chains given below trace back to one sample, sequenced in a study of blood T cells in healthy people across ages. The authors ran a second PCR of roughly 6 to 12 cycles using a sample-barcoded 5' primer and a J-beta primer mix. From the 5' RACE reads, TCRdb called clonotypes with MiXCR, one entry per CDR3 protein. The repertoire holds 700,000 or so distinct CDR3 sequences, 40% to 45% seen once, with 25% to 35% in the top ten. Sequencing was carried out using blood. Receptors were obtained from a man older than 75 in good health.

This clonotype appeared a few times. This chain joins TRBV7-2 and TRBJ2-3; no definite D call. This CDR3 contains 14 residues. The germline V and J ends were trimmed by 0 bases and 0 bases, with 4 bases remaining between them. Germline V gene data show CDR1 as SGHTA and CDR2 as FQGNSA. This CDR3 reads CASSLAKSTDTQYF. CDR3 sequence (DNA): TGTGCCAGCAGCTTAGCCAAAAGCACAGATACGCAGTATTTT. Combining the CDR3 with reference TRBV7-2 and TRBJ2-3 gives the whole variable domain GAGVSQSPSNKVTEKGKDVELRCDPISGHTALYWYRQSLGQGLEFLIYFQGNSAPDKSGLPSDRFSAERTGGSVSTLTIQRTQQEDSAVYLCASSLAKSTDTQYFGPGTRLTVL.

V and J are TRBV25-1 and TRBJ2-1; D tentatively fits TRBD1 or TRBD2 (7 bases each). The DNA end is more similar to TRBJ2-7, so the J call may be wrong. This CDR3 has 15 amino acids. From germline, CDR1 is MGHDK and CDR2 SYGVNS. The CDR3 protein is CASSRQGGDYNEQYF. The CDR3 nucleotides read TGTGCCAGCAGTCGACAGGGAGGGGACTACAATGAGCAGTACTTC.

The V call is TRBV5-4, the J call TRBJ2-1; the D is unclear. Germline V CDR1 and CDR2: SGHNT, YYREEE (reference sequence). CDR3 length: 15 residues. The V and J ends lost 4 bases and 1 base respectively, with 12 bases between them. The CDR3 DNA reads as TGTGCCAGCAGCCTCCAGGTCAGGTCCTACAATGAGCAGTTCTTC. Translated, it gives CASSLQVRSYNEQFF. The whole variable domain, filled in from reference TRBV5-4 and TRBJ2-1, reads ETGVTQSPTHLIKTRGQQVTLRCSSQSGHNTVSWYQQALGQGPQFIFQYYREEENGRGNFPPRFSGLQFPNYSSELNVNALELDDSALYLCASSLQVRSYNEQFFGPGTRLTVL.

This clonotype was seen a few times. J is TRBJ2-7 and V is TRBV18, with TRBD2 matching over 7 bases. Germline-derived CDR1 and CDR2 are KGHSH and LQKENI. V was pared by 5 bases and J by 0 bases, with 4 bases of the junction left unmatched. The CDR3 length is 14 residues. CDR3: CASSKAGSSYEQYF. The CDR3 DNA reads TGTGCCAGCTCAAAAGCGGGGAGCTCCTACGAGCAGTACTTC. The entire variable domain, with the rest obtained from reference TRBV18 and TRBJ2-7, is as follows: NAGVMQNPRHLVRRRGQEARLRCSPMKGHSHVYWYRQLPEEGLKFMVYLQKENIIDESGMPKERFSAEFPKEGPSILRIQQVVRGDSAAYFCASSKAGSSYEQYFGPGTRLTVT.

This clonotype was counted at least ten times. The chain uses TRBV5-1 and TRBJ2-4; the D gene could be TRBD1 or TRBD2 (6 bases each). There are 14 residues in the CDR3. Trimming pared 5 bases from V and 7 bases from J, leaving 16 bases between. CDR1 and CDR2 from the germline V gene are SGHRS and YFSETQ. The CDR3 sequence: CASRSDTGRNIQYF. The CDR3 DNA reads TGCGCCAGCAGATCAGATACAGGGAGGAACATTCAGTACTTC.

The chain has TRBV5-6 and TRBJ2-1; D unresolved. Germline values: CDR1 SGHDT, CDR2 YYEEEE. V lost 3 bases and J lost 0, with 13 bases in between. This CDR3 spans 16 amino acids. This chain's CDR3 is CASSSDLAPSYNEQFF. CDR3 nucleotide sequence: TGTGCCAGCAGCTCAGATCTCGCCCCCTCCTACAATGAGCAGTTCTTC.

The table lists this clonotype with a few counts. Here the CDR3 reads CASSQTSVGYEQYF. In DNA form, the CDR3 reads TGTGCCAGCAGCCAGACTAGTGTGGGTTACGAGCAGTACTTC. V and J are TRBV7-9 and TRBJ2-7; weak D call: TRBD2 (6 bases). The CDR3 is made up of 14 amino acids. Germline V gives CDR1 SEHNR, CDR2 FQNEAQ (reference sequence). The V gene lost 5 bases and the J gene lost 4 bases, with 15 bases spanning the gap.

In this sample, this clonotype turned up many times. The chain couples TRBV29-1 to TRBJ1-2; perhaps TRBD1 as D (6 bases). CDR3 length: 14 residues. V lost 7 bases and J 2 bases, leaving 17 bases between the germline ends. The germline CDR1 and CDR2 sequences are SQVTM and ANQGSEA. The chain's CDR3 is CSAGVAGTNYGYTF. In DNA form, the CDR3 reads TGCAGCGCCGGGGTGGCAGGGACAAACTATGGCTACACCTTC.

Many counts were recorded for this clonotype. The chain couples TRBV6-2 or TRBV6-3 to TRBJ2-7; no clear D. Between the trimmed V and J ends, which lost 4 bases and 2 bases, there was a span of 27 bases. CDR3 length: 19 amino acids. CDR1 is MNHEY and CDR2 is SVGEGT in the germline V gene. For the CDR3, the DNA is TGTGCCAGCAGTTCCAGACGGATTGCCAGTTCGGGTTTGCCCTACGAGCAGTACTTC. Protein product: CASSSRRIASSGLPYEQYF.

With regard to this clonotype: Being one base from a much bigger clone, this may be a read error. This chain links TRBV7-2 with TRBJ2-1; perhaps TRBD1 as D (6 bases). V lost 5 bases, J lost 13 bases, and 24 bases lay in between. From germline, CDR1 is SGHTA and CDR2 FQGNSA. The CDR3 runs to 15 residues. The CDR3 DNA reads TGTGCCAGCAGCCCTCTAACCGGGACACGAGAGACCCAGTTCTTC. It translates to CASSPLTGTRETQFF.

The chain joins TRBV7-9 to TRBJ2-3; perhaps TRBD2 as D (7 bases). The CDR3 is 17 residues long. The V end lost 2 bases, the J end lost 4 bases, and 19 bases lay between the germline ends. CDR1 and CDR2 (germline): SEHNR, FQNEAQ (reference sequence). The DNA of the CDR3 is TGTGCCAGCAGCTTAAGGTTTTCGGGGGGCATCGCAGATACGCAGTATTTT. Translating it yields CASSLRFSGGIADTQYF. The whole variable domain, filled in from reference TRBV7-9 and TRBJ2-3, reads DTGVSQNPRHKITKRGQNVTFRCDPISEHNRLYWYRQTLGQGPEFLTYFQNEAQLEKSRLLSDRFSAERPKGSFSTLEIQRTEQGDSAMYLCASSLRFSGGIADTQYFGPGTRLTVL.

The V gene is TRBV3-1, the J gene TRBJ2-3, with TRBD2 as a possible D gene (6 bases). This CDR3 is built from 15 residues. Trimming cost V 3 bases and J 0 bases, with 10 bases left between them. Germline CDR1 LGHDT, CDR2 YNNKEL (reference sequence). The CDR3 reads CASSQTSVSTDTQYF. DNA for the CDR3: TGTGCCAGCAGCCAGACTAGTGTTAGCACAGATACGCAGTATTTT.

With respect to this clonotype: Since a much larger clone is just one base distant, this may be a read error. This CDR3 is CASSQDRWGTGAKETQYF. The CDR3, as DNA: TGTGCCAGCAGCCAAGATCGATGGGGGACAGGGGCTAAAGAGACCCAGTACTTC. This chain uses TRBV4-2 with TRBJ2-5, with 10 bases that match TRBD1. V shed 0 bases and J 3 bases; nucleotides not matched to a gene: 10. Germline CDR1 and CDR2: LGHNA and YNFKEQ. The CDR3 has 18 amino acids.

The chain is built from TRBV20-1 and TRBJ2-3, with D maybe TRBD2 (6 bases). Trimming cost V 1 base and J 0 bases, with 11 bases left between them. The CDR3 length is 15 residues. Germline lookup yields CDR1 DFQATT and CDR2 SNEGSKA (reference sequence). CDR3 amino acids: CSARGSGRSTDTQYF. The CDR3 DNA sequence: TGCAGTGCTAGAGGGTCCGGGAGAAGCACAGATACGCAGTATTTT.

For the CDR3, the DNA is TGTGCCAGCAGCTCGCTTTCAGGGGATCCCACTGAAGCTTTCTTT. Residues: CASSSLSGDPTEAFF. The chain couples TRBV13 to TRBJ1-1; possible D gene TRBD1, 6 bases. V was shortened by 4 bases and J by 4 bases, with 16 bases between the two germline ends. The CDR3 has 15 amino acids. Per germline, CDR1 PRHDT and CDR2 FYEKMQ (reference sequence).

The chain recombines TRBV6-5 with TRBJ1-2; D may be TRBD1 (6 bases). The CDR3 sequence is 12 residues long. The V gene's germline CDR1 is MNHEY and CDR2 SVGAGI. Trimming removed 6 bases from V and 4 bases from J, with 9 bases in between. The CDR3 sequence is CASRTGAYGYTF. The CDR3 DNA reads TGTGCCAGCAGGACGGGGGCCTATGGCTACACCTTC.

The CDR3 nucleotides are TGTGCCAGCAGTTACGAGAGGGCCAAAAACATTCAGTACTTC. Translated, it gives CASSYERAKNIQYF. The V call is TRBV6-6, the J call TRBJ2-4, with D unclear. The germline CDR1 and CDR2 sequences are MNHNY and SVGAGI (reference sequence). The CDR3 contains 14 residues. Between the trimmed V and J ends, which lost 2 bases and 1 base, there was a span of 6 bases.

The sample holds a few counts of this clonotype. This sequence joins TRBV4-2 and TRBJ2-2, with D possibly TRBD1 on 5 matching bases. CDR1 is LGHNA and CDR2 is YNFKEQ in the germline V gene. The CDR3 sequence is 16 residues long. V lost 1 base and J 1 base, leaving 10 bases between the germline ends. The CDR3 region is CASSQVQGLNTGELFF. The CDR3 DNA reads TGTGCCAGCAGCCAAGTTCAGGGCTTGAACACCGGGGAGCTGTTTTTT.

The rearrangement uses TRBV29-1 and TRBJ2-7; no reliable D call. The germline CDR1 and CDR2 sequences are SQVTM and ANQGSEA. The ends were cut back, 4 bases at V and 5 bases at J, with 12 bases in the middle. The length of the CDR3 is 12 residues. The CDR3 loop reads CSVVTSLDEQYF. The CDR3 bases are TGCAGCGTTGTAACAAGCCTCGACGAGCAGTACTTC.

The CDR3 sequence: CASSVALDGEQYF. For the CDR3, the DNA is TGTGCCAGCAGCGTAGCCTTGGATGGCGAGCAGTACTTC. The V gene is TRBV11-2, the J gene TRBJ2-5; D is ambiguous. The J call may be mistaken, given a closer DNA end match to TRBJ2-7. CDR1 is SGHAT, CDR2 FQNNGV, per germline. There are 13 residues in the CDR3.

This clonotype was found a few times. V gene TRBV15 combines with J gene TRBJ2-3, with 8 positions matching TRBD2. Germline CDR1 LNHNV, CDR2 YYDKDF (reference sequence). J was trimmed by 3 bases and V by 4 bases; bases with no gene match: 6. There are 15 residues in the CDR3. DNA for the CDR3: TGTGCCACCAGCATTTCTTCGGGGGGGACAGATACGCAGTATTTT. Translation: CATSISSGGTDTQYF.

The V and J genes are TRBV20-1 and TRBJ2-2; no definite D call. The CDR3 runs 13 residues. CDR1 and CDR2 (germline): DFQATT, SNEGSKA (reference sequence). V was clipped by 3 bases and J by 1 base, with 6 bases between them. CDR3 amino acids: CSASGWNTGELFF. CDR3 nucleotides: TGCAGTGCTAGTGGCTGGAACACCGGGGAGCTGTTTTTT.

The CDR3 DNA sequence: TGTGCCAGCAGGGCACAGGGGGCGACTAGCGGGAGGAAAGCAGATACGCAGTATTTT. It specifies CASRAQGATSGRKADTQYF. The V and J genes are TRBV6-1 and TRBJ2-3; 13 positions agree with TRBD2. The length of the CDR3 is 19 residues. Trimming at V came to 6 bases and at J to 4 bases, leaving 16 bases not matched to a gene. In germline, CDR1 is MNHNS, CDR2 SASEGT.

This clonotype was counted many times. The chain couples TRBV14 to TRBJ2-1; TRBD2 matches 8 bases. The trim removed 1 base at V and 8 bases at J, leaving 10 bases unmatched. The CDR3 sequence is 16 residues long. Germline CDR1 is SGHDN and CDR2 is FVKESK. CDR3 amino acids: CASSQVGTSLGDEQFF. CDR3 in DNA: TGTGCCAGCAGCCAAGTCGGGACTAGTCTGGGGGATGAGCAGTTCTTC. Full variable domain (outside the CDR3, taken from reference TRBV14 and TRBJ2-1): EAGVTQFPSHSVIEKGQTVTLRCDPISGHDNLYWYRRVMGKEIKFLLHFVKESKQDESGMPNNRFLAERTGGTYSTLKVQPAELEDSGVYFCASSQVGTSLGDEQFFGPGTRLTVL.

This chain connects TRBV5-6 to TRBJ2-3, with D perhaps matching TRBD2 (6 bases). The CDR3 is 15 residues long. Between the trimmed V and J ends, which lost 4 bases and 3 bases, there was a span of 15 bases. Germline CDR1 SGHDT, CDR2 YYEEEE. The CDR3 DNA is TGTGCCAGCAGCCCGCGCCGGGGGTTGACAGATACGCAGTATTTT. Protein: CASSPRRGLTDTQYF.

The gene calls are TRBV30 and TRBJ2-5; D may correspond to TRBD1 or TRBD2 (5 bases each). Germline V lookup: CDR1 GTSNPN, CDR2 SVGIG (reference sequence). V lost 3 bases to trimming and J lost 4 bases, with 9 bases between them. The CDR3 runs to 12 residues. CDR3 amino acids: CAWSPRGETQYF. In DNA form, the CDR3 reads TGTGCCTGGAGCCCGAGGGGAGAGACCCAGTACTTC.

The chain is built from TRBV6-6 and TRBJ2-7; 8 nucleotides agree with TRBD1. Germline-derived CDR1 and CDR2 are MNHNY and SVGAGI (reference sequence). This CDR3 comprises 14 residues. Trimming removed 2 bases from V and 6 bases from J; junction bases left unmatched: 6. CDR3 DNA: TGTGCCAGCAGTTACGGGGGGACAGGCGGCGAGCAGTACTTC. Translation: CASSYGGTGGEQYF.

Here the CDR3 DNA reads TGTGCCAGCAGTTACGAGACTAGCTCAAACGAGCAGTACTTC. This sequence encodes CASSYETSSNEQYF. The chain joins TRBV6-2 or TRBV6-3 to TRBJ2-5; 7 bases agree with TRBD2. TRBJ2-7 matches the DNA end more closely, so the J call is doubtful. CDR1 is MNHEY, CDR2 SVGEGT, per germline. The CDR3 is 14 amino acids.

This clonotype showed up just a few times. J is TRBJ2-3 and V is TRBV5-6; D is unresolved. Trimming removed 2 bases at V and 4 bases at J, with 5 bases between. The germline V gene has CDR1 SGHDT and CDR2 YYEEEE. There are 12 residues in the CDR3. CDR3 DNA: TGTGCCAGCAGCTTTCCCGCAGATACGCAGTATTTT. It translates to CASSFPADTQYF.

The V and J genes are TRBV4-3 and TRBJ2-3; TRBD2 agrees at 7 bases. The V and J ends lost 0 bases and 8 bases, in that order; junction bases with no gene match: 11. Germline V CDR1 and CDR2: LGHNA, YSLEER. The CDR3 extends over 16 amino acids. CDR3 in amino acids: CASSQEISGFGVTQYF. The CDR3 DNA follows: TGCGCCAGCAGCCAAGAGATTAGCGGGTTTGGGGTTACGCAGTATTTT.

The CDR3 spells CASSLVGTESNSPLHF. The CDR3 DNA reads as TGTGCCAGCAGCTTAGTTGGGACCGAAAGTAATTCACCCCTCCACTTT. The chain is built from TRBV7-2 and TRBJ1-6, with D possibly matching TRBD1 (5 bases). From germline, CDR1 is SGHTA and CDR2 FQGNSA. CDR3 length: 16 amino acids. V lost 1 base and J 6 bases, leaving 13 bases between the germline ends. The full variable domain, completed using reference TRBV7-2 and TRBJ1-6, is GAGVSQSPSNKVTEKGKDVELRCDPISGHTALYWYRQSLGQGLEFLIYFQGNSAPDKSGLPSDRFSAERTGGSVSTLTIQRTQQEDSAVYLCASSLVGTESNSPLHFGNGTRLTVT.

This clonotype has just a few counts. The chain links TRBV7-3 to TRBJ2-5; D perhaps matches TRBD2 (6 bases). CDR3 length: 16 residues. Trimming took 4 bases from V and 4 from J, leaving 19 bases between them. Looked up from germline, CDR1 is SGHTA and CDR2 is FQGTGA. CDR3 bases: TGTGCCAGCAGCTCCGAGGGAGGTCTACTTTCAGAGACCCAGTACTTC. It is translated as CASSSEGGLLSETQYF. Using reference TRBV7-3 and TRBJ2-5 for the parts outside the CDR3, the full variable domain is GAGVSQTPSNKVTEKGKYVELRCDPISGHTALYWYRQSLGQGPEFLIYFQGTGAADDSGLPNDRFFAVRPEGSVSTLKIQRTERGDSAVYLCASSSEGGLLSETQYFGPGTRLLVL.